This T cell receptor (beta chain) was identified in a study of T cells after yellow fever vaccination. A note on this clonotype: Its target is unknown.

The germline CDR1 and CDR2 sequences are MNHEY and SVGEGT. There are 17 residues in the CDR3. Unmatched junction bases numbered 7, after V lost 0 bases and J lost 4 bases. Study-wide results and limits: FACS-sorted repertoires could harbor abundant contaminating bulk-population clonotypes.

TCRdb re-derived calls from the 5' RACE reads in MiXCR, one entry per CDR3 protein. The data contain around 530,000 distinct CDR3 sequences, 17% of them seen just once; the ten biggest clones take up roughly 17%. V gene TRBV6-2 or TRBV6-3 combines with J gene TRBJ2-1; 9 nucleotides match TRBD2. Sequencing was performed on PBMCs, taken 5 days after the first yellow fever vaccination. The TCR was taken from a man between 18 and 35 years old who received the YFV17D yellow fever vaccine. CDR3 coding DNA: TGTGCCAGCAGTTACTCGTCACCTAGCGGGGTTTACAATGAGCAGTTCTTC. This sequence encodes CASSYSSPSGVYNEQFF.